The T cell receptor (beta chain) under discussion was sequenced for a study of blood T cell repertoires in COVID-19. Study-level information: The study drew acute and convalescent COVID-19 samples from the United States, Italy and Spain.

Under the authors' procedure: Amplification of reference gene primers was used by the study to estimate nucleated cell counts. The repertoire was sequenced with immunoSEQ multiplex PCR; TCRdb's copy has only in-frame clones and lacks some. V and J calls and clone size are as listed in that table; D and trimming were resolved from the DNA. The sample gives roughly 120,000 clones, more than 80% of which show up once; about 12% is in the top ten. This CDR3 comprises 14 residues. Looked up from germline, CDR1 is MNHNS and CDR2 is SASEGT. The V end was cut by 2 bases, the J end by 7 bases, with 14 bases between.

The source of this sequence is a woman aged 60-75 years with acute or convalescent COVID-19. V gene TRBV6-1 combines with J gene TRBJ2-5; the D gene is possibly TRBD1 (6 bases). The sample was peripheral blood. The DNA for the CDR3 is TGTGCCAGCAGTGAAATCGGAATCAGGGGGACCCAGTACTTC. Translating gives CASSEIGIRGTQYF.